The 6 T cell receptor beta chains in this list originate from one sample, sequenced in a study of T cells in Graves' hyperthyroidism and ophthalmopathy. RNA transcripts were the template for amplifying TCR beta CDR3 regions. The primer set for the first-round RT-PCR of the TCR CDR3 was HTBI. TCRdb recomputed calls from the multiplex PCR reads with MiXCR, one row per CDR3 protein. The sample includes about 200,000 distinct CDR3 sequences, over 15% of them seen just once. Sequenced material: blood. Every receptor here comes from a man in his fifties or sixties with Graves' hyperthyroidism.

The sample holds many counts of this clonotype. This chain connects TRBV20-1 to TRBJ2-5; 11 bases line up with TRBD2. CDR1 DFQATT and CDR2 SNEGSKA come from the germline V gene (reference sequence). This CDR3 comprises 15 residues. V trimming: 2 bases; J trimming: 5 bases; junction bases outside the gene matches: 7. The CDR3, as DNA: TGCAGTGCTAGACAACTAGCGGGAGAGTTGGAGACCCAGTACTTC. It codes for CSARQLAGELETQYF.

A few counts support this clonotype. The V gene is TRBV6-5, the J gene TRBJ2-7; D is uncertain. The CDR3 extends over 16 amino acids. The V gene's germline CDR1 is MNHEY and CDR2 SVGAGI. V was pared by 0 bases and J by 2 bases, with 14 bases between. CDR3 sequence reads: CASSYSTSLVPYEQYF. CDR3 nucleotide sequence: TGTGCCAGCAGTTACTCGACCTCCCTCGTCCCCTACGAGCAGTACTTC.

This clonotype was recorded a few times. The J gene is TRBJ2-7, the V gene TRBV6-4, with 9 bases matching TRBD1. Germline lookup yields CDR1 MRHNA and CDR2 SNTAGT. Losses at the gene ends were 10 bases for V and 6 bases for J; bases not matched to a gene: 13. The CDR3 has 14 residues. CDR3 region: CAISTGTGYPEQYF. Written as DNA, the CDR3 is TGTGCCATCTCAACCGGGACAGGGTATCCCGAGCAGTACTTC.

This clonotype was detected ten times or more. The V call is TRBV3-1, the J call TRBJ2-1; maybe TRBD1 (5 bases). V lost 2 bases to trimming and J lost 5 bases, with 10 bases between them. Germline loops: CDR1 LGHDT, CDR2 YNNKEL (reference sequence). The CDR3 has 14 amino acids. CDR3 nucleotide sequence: TGTGCCAGCAGCCAAAATGGGGCTGACAATGAGCAGTTCTTC. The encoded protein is CASSQNGADNEQFF.

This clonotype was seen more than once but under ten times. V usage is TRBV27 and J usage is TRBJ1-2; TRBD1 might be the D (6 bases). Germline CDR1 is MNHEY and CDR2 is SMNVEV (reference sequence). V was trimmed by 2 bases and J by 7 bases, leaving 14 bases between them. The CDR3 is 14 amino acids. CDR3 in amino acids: CASSLRAQGFGYTF. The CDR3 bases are TGTGCCAGCAGTTTACGTGCACAGGGCTTTGGCTACACCTTC.

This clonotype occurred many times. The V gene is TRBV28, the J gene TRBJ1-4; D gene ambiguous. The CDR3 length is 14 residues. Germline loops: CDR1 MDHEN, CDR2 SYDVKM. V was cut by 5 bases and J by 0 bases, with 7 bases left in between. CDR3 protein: CASSRVATNEKLFF. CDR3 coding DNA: TGTGCCAGCAGTCGAGTTGCAACTAATGAAAAACTGTTTTTT.